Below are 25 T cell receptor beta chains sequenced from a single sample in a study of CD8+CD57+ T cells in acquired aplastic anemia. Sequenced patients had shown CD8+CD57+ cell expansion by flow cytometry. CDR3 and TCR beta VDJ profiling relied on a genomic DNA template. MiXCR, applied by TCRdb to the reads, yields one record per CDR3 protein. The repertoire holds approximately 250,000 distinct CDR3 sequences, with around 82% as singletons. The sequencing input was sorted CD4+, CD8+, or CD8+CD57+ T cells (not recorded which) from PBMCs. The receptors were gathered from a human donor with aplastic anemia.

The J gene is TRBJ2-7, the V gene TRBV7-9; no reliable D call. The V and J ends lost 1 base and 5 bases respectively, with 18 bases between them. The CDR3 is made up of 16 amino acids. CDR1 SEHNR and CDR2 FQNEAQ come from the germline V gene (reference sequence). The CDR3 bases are TGTGCCAGCAGCTTAGTAGCTGGGGTGCGCAGGAACGAGCAGTACTTC. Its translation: CASSLVAGVRRNEQYF. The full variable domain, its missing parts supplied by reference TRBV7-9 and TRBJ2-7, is DTGVSQNPRHKITKRGQNVTFRCDPISEHNRLYWYRQTLGQGPEFLTYFQNEAQLEKSRLLSDRFSAERPKGSFSTLEIQRTEQGDSAMYLCASSLVAGVRRNEQYFGPGTRLTVT.

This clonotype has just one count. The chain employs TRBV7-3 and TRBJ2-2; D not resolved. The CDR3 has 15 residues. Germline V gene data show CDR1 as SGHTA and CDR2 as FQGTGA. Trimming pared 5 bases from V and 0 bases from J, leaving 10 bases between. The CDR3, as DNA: TGTGCCAGCAGCGTTCAAGCCGCGAACACCGGGGAGCTGTTTTTT. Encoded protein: CASSVQAANTGELFF.

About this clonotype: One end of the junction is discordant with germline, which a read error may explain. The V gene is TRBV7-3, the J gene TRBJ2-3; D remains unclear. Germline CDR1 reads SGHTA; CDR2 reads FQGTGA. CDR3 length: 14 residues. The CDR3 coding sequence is TGTGCCAGCAGCAGACCGGCAGGTCTCCTGACGCAGTGTTTT. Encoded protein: CASSRPAGLLTQCF.

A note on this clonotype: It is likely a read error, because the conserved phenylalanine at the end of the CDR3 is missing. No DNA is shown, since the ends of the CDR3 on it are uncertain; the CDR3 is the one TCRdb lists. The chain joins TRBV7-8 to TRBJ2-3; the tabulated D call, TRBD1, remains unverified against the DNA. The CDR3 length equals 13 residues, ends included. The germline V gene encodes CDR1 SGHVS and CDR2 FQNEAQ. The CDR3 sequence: CASSLAGAAETHY.

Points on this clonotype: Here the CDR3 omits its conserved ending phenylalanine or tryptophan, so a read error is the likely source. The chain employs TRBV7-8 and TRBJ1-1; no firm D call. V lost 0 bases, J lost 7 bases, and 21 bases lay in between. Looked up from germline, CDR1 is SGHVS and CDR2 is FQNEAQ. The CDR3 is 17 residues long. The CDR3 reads CASSLAGGPETQYEAFL. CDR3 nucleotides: TGTGCCAGCAGCTTAGCGGGAGGACCGGAAACGCAGTATGAAGCTTTCCTT.

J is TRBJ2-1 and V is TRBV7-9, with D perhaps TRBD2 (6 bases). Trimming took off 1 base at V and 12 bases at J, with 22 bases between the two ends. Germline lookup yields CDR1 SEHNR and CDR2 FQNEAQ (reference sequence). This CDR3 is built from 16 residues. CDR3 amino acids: CASSLERSGRIAVQFF. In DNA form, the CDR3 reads TGTGCCAGCAGCTTAGAACGCAGCGGGCGTATAGCTGTGCAGTTCTTC.

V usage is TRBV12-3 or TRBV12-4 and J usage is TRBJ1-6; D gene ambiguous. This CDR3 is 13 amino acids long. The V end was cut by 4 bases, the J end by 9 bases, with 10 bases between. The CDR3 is CASSSGLGSPLHF. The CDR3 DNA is TGTGCCAGCAGTTCCGGGCTCGGTTCACCCCTCCACTTT.

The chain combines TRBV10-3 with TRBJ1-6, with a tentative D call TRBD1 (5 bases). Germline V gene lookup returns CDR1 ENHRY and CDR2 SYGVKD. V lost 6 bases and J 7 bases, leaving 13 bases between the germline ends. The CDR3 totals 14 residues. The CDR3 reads CAISPTGINSPLHF. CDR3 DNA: TGTGCCATCAGCCCAACAGGTATCAATTCACCCCTCCACTTT.

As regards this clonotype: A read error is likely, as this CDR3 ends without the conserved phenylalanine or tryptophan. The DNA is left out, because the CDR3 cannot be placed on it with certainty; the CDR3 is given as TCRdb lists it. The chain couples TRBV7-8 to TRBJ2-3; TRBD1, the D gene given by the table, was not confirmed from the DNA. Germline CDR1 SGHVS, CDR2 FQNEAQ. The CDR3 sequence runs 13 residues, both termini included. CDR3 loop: CASGEGGTDTTHY.

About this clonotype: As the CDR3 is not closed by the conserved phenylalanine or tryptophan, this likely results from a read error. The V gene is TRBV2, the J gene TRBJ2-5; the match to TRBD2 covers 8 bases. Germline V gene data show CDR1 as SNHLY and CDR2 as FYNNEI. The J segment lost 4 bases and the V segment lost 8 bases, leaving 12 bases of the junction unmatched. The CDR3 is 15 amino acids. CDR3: CASGDSGTWGETQYS. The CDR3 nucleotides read TGTGCCAGCGGGGATAGCGGGACTTGGGGAGAGACCCAGTACTCC.

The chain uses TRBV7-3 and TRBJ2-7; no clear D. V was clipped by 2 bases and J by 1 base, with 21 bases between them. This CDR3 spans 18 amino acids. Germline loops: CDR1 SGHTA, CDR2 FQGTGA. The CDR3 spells CASSLQPGRTALSYEQYV. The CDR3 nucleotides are TGTGCCAGCAGCTTACAGCCAGGCCGCACAGCCCTTTCCTACGAGCAGTACGTC.

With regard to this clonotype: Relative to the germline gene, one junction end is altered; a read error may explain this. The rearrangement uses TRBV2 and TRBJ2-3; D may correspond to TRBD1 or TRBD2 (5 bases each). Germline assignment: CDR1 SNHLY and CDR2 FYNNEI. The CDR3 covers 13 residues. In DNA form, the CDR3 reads TGTGCGAGCCGGGGCGCGGGCACAGGTACGCAGTATTTT. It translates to CASRGAGTGTQYF.

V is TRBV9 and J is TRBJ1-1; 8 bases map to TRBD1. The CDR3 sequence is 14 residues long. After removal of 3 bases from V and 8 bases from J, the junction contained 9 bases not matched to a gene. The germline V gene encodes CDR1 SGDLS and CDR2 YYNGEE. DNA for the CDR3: TGTGCCAGCAGCGGGGGGGACCGACAGGGGGAAGCTTTCTTT. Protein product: CASSGGDRQGEAFF.

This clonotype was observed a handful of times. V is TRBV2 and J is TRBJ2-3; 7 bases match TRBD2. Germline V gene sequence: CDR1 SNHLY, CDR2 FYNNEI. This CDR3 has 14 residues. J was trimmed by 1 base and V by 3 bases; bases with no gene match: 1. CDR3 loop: CASSDSGGTDTQYF. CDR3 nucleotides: TGTGCCAGCAGTGACAGCGGGGGCACAGATACGCAGTATTTT.

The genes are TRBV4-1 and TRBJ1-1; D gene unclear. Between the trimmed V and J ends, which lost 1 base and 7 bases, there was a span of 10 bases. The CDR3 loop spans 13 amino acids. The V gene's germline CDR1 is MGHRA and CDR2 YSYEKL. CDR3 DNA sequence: TGCGCCAGCAGCCAAGTAAGGGCCAATGAAGCTTTCTTT. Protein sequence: CASSQVRANEAFF.

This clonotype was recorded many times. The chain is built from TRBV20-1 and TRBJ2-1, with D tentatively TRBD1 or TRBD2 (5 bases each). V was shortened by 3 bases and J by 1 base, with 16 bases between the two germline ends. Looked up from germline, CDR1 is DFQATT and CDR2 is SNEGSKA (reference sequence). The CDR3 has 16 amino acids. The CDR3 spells CSASWDLAGSYNEQFF. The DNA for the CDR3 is TGCAGTGCTAGTTGGGACCTAGCCGGGTCCTACAATGAGCAGTTCTTC.

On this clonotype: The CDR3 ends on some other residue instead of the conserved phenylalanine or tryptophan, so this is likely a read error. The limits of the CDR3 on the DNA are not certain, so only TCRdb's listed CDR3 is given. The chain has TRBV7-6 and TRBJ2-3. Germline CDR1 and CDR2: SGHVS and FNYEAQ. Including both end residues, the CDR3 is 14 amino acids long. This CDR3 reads CASSSLYQETQYFV.

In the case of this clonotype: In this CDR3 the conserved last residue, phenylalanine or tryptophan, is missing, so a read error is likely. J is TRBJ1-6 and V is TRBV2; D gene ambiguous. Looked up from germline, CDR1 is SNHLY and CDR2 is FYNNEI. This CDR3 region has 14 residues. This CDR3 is CASRVTGRNSHLHC. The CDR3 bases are TGTGCCAGCAGAGTGACGGGGAGAAATTCACACCTCCACTGT.

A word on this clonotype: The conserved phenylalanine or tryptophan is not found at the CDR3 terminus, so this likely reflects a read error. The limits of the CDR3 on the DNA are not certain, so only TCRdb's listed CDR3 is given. CDR3 protein: CASSDGGGPDTQY. The rearrangement uses TRBV7-8 and TRBJ2-1; the D call in the table, TRBD2, was not verified against the DNA. The CDR3 length equals 13 residues, ends included. Germline V gene lookup returns CDR1 SGHVS and CDR2 FQNEAQ.

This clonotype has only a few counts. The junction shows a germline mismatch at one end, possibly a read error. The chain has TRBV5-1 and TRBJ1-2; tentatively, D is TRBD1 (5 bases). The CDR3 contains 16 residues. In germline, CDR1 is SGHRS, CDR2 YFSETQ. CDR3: CASSLERDGTVYGYTF. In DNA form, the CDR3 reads TGTGCCAGCAGCTTGGAGAGGGACGGCACCGTATATGGCTACACCTTC.

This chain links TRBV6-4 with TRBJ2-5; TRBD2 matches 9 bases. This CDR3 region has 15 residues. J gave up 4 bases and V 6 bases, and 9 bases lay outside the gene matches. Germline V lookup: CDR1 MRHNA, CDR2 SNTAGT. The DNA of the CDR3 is TGTGCCAGCAGGCACCGGACTAGCGCTAGAGAGACCCAGTACTTC. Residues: CASRHRTSARETQYF.

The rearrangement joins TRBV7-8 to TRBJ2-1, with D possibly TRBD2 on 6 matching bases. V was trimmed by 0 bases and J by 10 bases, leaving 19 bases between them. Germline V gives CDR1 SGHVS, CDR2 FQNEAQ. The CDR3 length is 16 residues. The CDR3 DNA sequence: TGTGCCAGCAGCTTAGCGGGAGGTGGCGATACGGAGGAGCAGTTCTTC. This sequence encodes CASSLAGGGDTEEQFF.

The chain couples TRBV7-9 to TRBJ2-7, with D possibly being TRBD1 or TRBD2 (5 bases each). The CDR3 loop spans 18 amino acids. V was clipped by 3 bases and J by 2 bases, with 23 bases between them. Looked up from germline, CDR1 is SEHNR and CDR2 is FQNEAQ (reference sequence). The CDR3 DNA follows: TGTGCCAGCAGCTTTCATCCCGAGGGGATGTCTTTTGCCTACGAGCAGTACGTC. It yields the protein CASSFHPEGMSFAYEQYV.

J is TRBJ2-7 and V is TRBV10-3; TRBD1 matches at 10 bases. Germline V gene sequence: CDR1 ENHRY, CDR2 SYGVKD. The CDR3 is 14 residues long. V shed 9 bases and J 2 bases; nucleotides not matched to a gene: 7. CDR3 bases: TGTGCCATTTCCGGGACAGGGGCCACCTACGAGCAGTACTTC. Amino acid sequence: CAISGTGATYEQYF.

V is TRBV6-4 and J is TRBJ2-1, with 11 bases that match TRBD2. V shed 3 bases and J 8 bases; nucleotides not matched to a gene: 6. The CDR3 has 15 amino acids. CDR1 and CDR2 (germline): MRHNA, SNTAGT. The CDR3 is CASSELAGDSHEQFF. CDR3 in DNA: TGTGCCAGCAGTGAACTAGCGGGAGATTCACATGAGCAGTTCTTC.